The rows below give T cell receptor beta chains drawn from one sample of a study of shared clonotypes between healthy human individuals. Sequencing was performed with immunoSEQ multiplex PCR; in TCRdb, only in-frame clones are kept and a portion is missing. The table lists roughly 1 million clones, approximately 70% of them singletons. Sequenced sample: memory CD4+ T cells sorted from blood. Receptors originate from a man between 18 and 35 years old in good health. The CDR3 runs from the conserved cysteine through the conserved F or W. A D gene is named only where the DNA matches it firmly. Size tells how often a clone was seen (once, few, many) or the class of an expanded clone, and some rows leave it out.

cdr3_aa cdr3_nt clone_size j_call v_call d_call
CASSPPRGGYTF TGCGCCAGCAGTCCCCCCCGGGGCGGCTACACCTTC . TRBJ1-2 TRBV10-2 .
CASSRTFGNTIYF TGTGCCAGCAGCAGGACATTCGGAAACACCATATATTTT . TRBJ1-3 TRBV7-3 .
CASSKSTNYGYTF TGTGCCAGCAGTAAGTCCACAAACTATGGCTACACCTTC . TRBJ1-2 TRBV6-5 .
CASSVGTSGYNEQFF TGTGCCAGCAGTGTCGGGACTAGCGGTTACAATGAGCAGTTCTTC . TRBJ2-1 TRBV6-1 TRBD2
CASSEIGLPNTEAFF TGTGCCAGCAGTGAAATCGGGCTTCCGAACACTGAAGCTTTCTTT . TRBJ1-1 TRBV2 .
CASREGGSGNTIYF TGTGCCAGCCGGGAGGGGGGTTCTGGAAACACCATATATTTT . TRBJ1-3 TRBV7-2 .
CASSLAGTGNQPQHF TGTGCCAGCAGCTTGGCAGGGACGGGCAATCAGCCCCAGCATTTT . TRBJ1-5 TRBV5-3 .
CASSLWRQGRMNEQFF TGTGCCAGCAGCTTATGGCGTCAGGGTAGGATGAATGAGCAGTTCTTC . TRBJ2-1 TRBV7-9 .
CASSFTRQGRSYEQYF TGTGCCAGCAGTTTCACACGACAGGGGAGATCCTACGAGCAGTACTTC . TRBJ2-7 TRBV27 TRBD1
CASSTGTGGAWGQETQYF TGTGCCAGTAGTACCGGGACAGGGGGCGCTTGGGGCCAAGAGACCCAGTACTTC . TRBJ2-5 TRBV19 TRBD1
CASSLTSYSYNEQFF TGTGCCAGCAGCTTGACTAGTTATTCCTACAATGAGCAGTTCTTC few TRBJ2-1 TRBV5-4 .
CASSLPGRYEQYF TGTGCCAGCAGTCTCCCAGGGCGATACGAGCAGTACTTC once TRBJ2-7 TRBV28 .
CASSLSGQGETSPLHF TGTGCCAGCAGCTTGTCCGGGCAGGGAGAGACTTCACCCCTCCACTTT . TRBJ1-6 TRBV7-9 .
CASSGRQGRLGNQPQHF TGTGCCAGCAGTGGCCGACAGGGACGGTTGGGCAATCAGCCCCAGCATTTT . TRBJ1-5 TRBV28 TRBD1
CASSFSGTGDAFF TGTGCCAGCAGTTTCTCCGGGACAGGGGACGCTTTCTTT . TRBJ1-1 TRBV6-5 TRBD1
CASSPSRPADTQYF TGTGCCAGCAGCCCCTCCAGACCGGCAGATACGCAGTATTTT . TRBJ2-3 TRBV14 .
CASSQEGAQGIEKLFF TGCGCCAGCAGCCAAGAAGGTGCACAGGGCATTGAAAAACTGTTTTTT . TRBJ1-4 TRBV4-1 .
CASCGQQNTEAFF TGTGCCAGCTGTGGACAGCAGAACACTGAAGCTTTCTTT . TRBJ1-1 TRBV6-1 .
CARIFAEGLTDTQYF TGTGCCAGAATTTTTGCGGAGGGGTTAACAGATACGCAGTATTTT . TRBJ2-3 TRBV27 .
CASTREFTGELFF TGTGCCAGCACCCGGGAGTTCACCGGGGAGCTGTTTTTT few TRBJ2-2 TRBV28 .
CASTPVGNQGYTF TGTGCCAGCACCCCTGTGGGGAATCAGGGCTACACCTTC . TRBJ1-2 TRBV6-1 .
CSALREGTQYF TGCAGTGCTCTAAGAGAAGGGACGCAGTATTTT . TRBJ2-3 TRBV20-1 .
CASSPPGSLNTEAFF TGCGCCAGCAGCCCTCCGGGCAGTTTGAACACTGAAGCTTTCTTT few TRBJ1-1 TRBV5-1 .
CASSEYSYNSPLHF TGTGCCAGCAGTGAATACAGCTATAATTCACCCCTCCACTTT . TRBJ1-6 TRBV6-1 .
CASSDTWDDLRGYTF TGTGCCAGCAGTGACACCTGGGACGACCTGAGGGGCTACACCTTC . TRBJ1-2 TRBV2 .
CASSLVHSETQYF TGTGCCAGCAGCTTGGTGCACTCAGAGACCCAGTACTTC . TRBJ2-5 TRBV5-6 .
CASRETVDYQETQYF TGTGCCAGCAGGGAGACTGTGGACTACCAAGAGACCCAGTACTTC . TRBJ2-5 TRBV6-1 .
CASSAGIHSYEQYF TGTGCCAGCAGTGCCGGGATCCACTCCTACGAGCAGTACTTC . TRBJ2-7 TRBV7-2 .
CAAIPPQRVGAFF TGTGCCGCAATCCCTCCTCAACGGGTTGGAGCTTTCTTT once TRBJ1-1 TRBV6-5 .
CASSPWTAADTQYF TGTGCCAGCAGCCCTTGGACAGCCGCCGATACGCAGTATTTT . TRBJ2-3 TRBV6-5 .
CASSSGGAGLYNSPLHF TGTGCCAGCAGCTCCGGCGGGGCGGGCCTCTATAATTCACCCCTCCACTTT . TRBJ1-6 TRBV11-2 .
CASSLDLAGGPDEQYF TGTGCCAGCAGCTTAGATCTAGCGGGAGGGCCTGACGAGCAGTACTTC . TRBJ2-7 TRBV7-2 TRBD2
CASSFDKRTGENYGYTF TGCGCCAGCAGCTTTGATAAACGGACAGGGGAAAACTATGGCTACACCTTC once TRBJ1-2 TRBV5-1 TRBD1
CASSPSRAATGELFF TGTGCCAGCAGCCCAAGTCGGGCGGCCACCGGGGAGCTGTTTTTT . TRBJ2-2 TRBV11-1 .
CASSLLAEFKQYF TGTGCCAGCAGTTTGCTAGCGGAGTTCAAGCAGTACTTC once TRBJ2-7 TRBV2 TRBD2
CASSIRGGPNTEAFF TGTGCCAGTAGTATTCGTGGGGGACCGAACACTGAAGCTTTCTTT . TRBJ1-1 TRBV19 .
CASSVGGREETQYF TGTGCCAGCAGCGTAGGAGGAAGGGAAGAGACCCAGTACTTC . TRBJ2-5 TRBV9 .
CASSYSMAQPQHF TGTGCCAGCAGTTACTCGATGGCTCAGCCCCAGCATTTT few TRBJ1-5 TRBV6-5 .
CASGLDDRSGSGANVLTF TGTGCTAGTGGTCTCGACGACAGGTCAGGCTCTGGGGCCAACGTCCTGACTTTC . TRBJ2-6 TRBV12-5 .
CASSEGEGGGSPLHF TGCGCCAGCAGTGAGGGGGAAGGGGGCGGATCACCCCTCCACTTT . TRBJ1-6 TRBV10-2 TRBD1
CASSFRGGEGYTF TGTGCCAGCAGTTTTCGAGGGGGCGAGGGCTACACCTTC few TRBJ1-2 TRBV28 TRBD1
CASSWTTGPQETQYF TGCGCCAGCAGCTGGACGACAGGTCCCCAAGAGACCCAGTACTTC . TRBJ2-5 TRBV5-1 .
CASSQSPQTNYGYTF TGTGCCAGCAGCCAATCCCCCCAGACTAACTATGGCTACACCTTC . TRBJ1-2 TRBV6-6 .
CASSPSSGRTNEQFF TGTGCCAGCAGTCCCTCTAGCGGGAGGACCAATGAGCAGTTCTTC . TRBJ2-1 TRBV2 TRBD2
CASSQDHGLGQPQHF TGTGCCAGCAGCCAAGATCACGGGCTGGGTCAGCCCCAGCATTTT . TRBJ1-5 TRBV4-2 .
CASSLFSGGETQYF TGTGCCAGCAGCTTATTTAGCGGGGGAGAGACCCAGTACTTC . TRBJ2-5 TRBV5-4 TRBD2
CASSQDRVGAQPQHF TGCGCCAGCAGCCAAGATCGGGTAGGGGCACAGCCCCAGCATTTT few TRBJ1-5 TRBV4-1 .
CASRLTQNTGELFF TGTGCCAGCAGATTGACACAAAACACCGGGGAGCTGTTTTTT . TRBJ2-2 TRBV2 .
CASSLGVPGELFF TGTGCCAGCAGCTTAGGGGTCCCAGGGGAGCTGTTTTTT once TRBJ2-2 TRBV11-3 .
CASSVGVALRTDTQYF TGTGCCAGCAGCGTAGGGGTAGCGTTAAGGACAGATACGCAGTATTTT . TRBJ2-3 TRBV9 .
CASSIPLYSGANVLTF TGTGCCAGTAGTATCCCTCTTTACTCTGGGGCCAACGTCCTGACTTTC . TRBJ2-6 TRBV19 .
CASSRAGEGQPQHF TGTGCCAGCAGCCGGGCAGGGGAGGGACAGCCCCAGCATTTT . TRBJ1-5 TRBV6-6 .
CASRETASMEQYF TGCGCCAGCAGAGAGACAGCCTCTATGGAGCAGTACTTC few TRBJ2-7 TRBV10-1 .
CASSGPPGTGLNYGYTF TGTGCCAGCAGTGGGCCCCCCGGGACAGGGCTTAACTATGGCTACACCTTC . TRBJ1-2 TRBV2 TRBD1
CASSSGQGRQPQHF TGTGCCAGCAGTTCTGGACAGGGCCGACAGCCCCAGCATTTT . TRBJ1-5 TRBV6-5 TRBD1
CASSQDGLQETQYF TGCGCCAGCAGCCAGGACGGTCTACAAGAGACCCAGTACTTC . TRBJ2-5 TRBV4-1 .
CASSLGWETQYF TGCGCCAGCAGCTTGGGATGGGAGACCCAGTACTTC . TRBJ2-5 TRBV5-1 .
CASSANRGPDTQYF TGTGCCAGCAGTGCCAACAGGGGCCCAGATACGCAGTATTTT . TRBJ2-3 TRBV2 TRBD1
CASSMLNEQFF TGTGCCAGTAGTATGCTTAATGAGCAGTTCTTC . TRBJ2-1 TRBV19 .